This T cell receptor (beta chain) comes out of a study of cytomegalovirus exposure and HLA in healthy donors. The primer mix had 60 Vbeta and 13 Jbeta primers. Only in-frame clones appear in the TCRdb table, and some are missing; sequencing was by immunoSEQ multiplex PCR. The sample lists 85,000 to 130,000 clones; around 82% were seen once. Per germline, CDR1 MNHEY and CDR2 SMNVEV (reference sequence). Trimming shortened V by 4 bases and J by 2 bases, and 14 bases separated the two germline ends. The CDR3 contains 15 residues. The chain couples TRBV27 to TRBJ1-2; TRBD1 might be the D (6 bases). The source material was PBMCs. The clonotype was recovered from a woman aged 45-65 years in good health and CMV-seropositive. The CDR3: CASSSTSTGNYGYTF. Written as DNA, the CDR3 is TGTGCCAGCAGTTCCACTTCAACAGGGAACTATGGCTACACCTTC.